The source of this T cell receptor (beta chain) is a study of blood T cell repertoires in COVID-19. TCRdb keeps only in-frame clones here, not all; method: immunoSEQ multiplex PCR. The sample lists 68,000 or so clones; around nine tenths were seen once. Source material: peripheral blood. The clonotype comes from a human donor in a cohort sampled during active COVID-19.

CDR3 DNA: TGTGCCAGCAGTTTATGGCCCCTTGGACTAGCGGGGGGTGCAACCTACGAGCAGTACTTC. Translation gives CASSLWPLGLAGGATYEQYF. V and J are TRBV28 and TRBJ2-7; 14 positions agree with TRBD2. This CDR3 has 20 residues. The V gene's germline CDR1 is MDHEN and CDR2 SYDVKM. V lost 0 bases and J lost 2; bases outside the gene matches: 12.